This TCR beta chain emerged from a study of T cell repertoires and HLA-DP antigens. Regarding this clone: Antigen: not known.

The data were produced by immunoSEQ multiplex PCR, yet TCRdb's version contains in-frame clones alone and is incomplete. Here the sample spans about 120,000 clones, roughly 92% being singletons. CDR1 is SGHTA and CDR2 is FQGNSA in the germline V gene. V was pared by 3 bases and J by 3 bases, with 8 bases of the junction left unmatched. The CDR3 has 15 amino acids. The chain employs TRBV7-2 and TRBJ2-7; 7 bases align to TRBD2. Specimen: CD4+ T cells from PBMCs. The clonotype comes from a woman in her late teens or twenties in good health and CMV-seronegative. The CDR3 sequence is CASSFFAGENYEQYF. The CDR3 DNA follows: TGTGCCAGCAGCTTCTTCGCGGGAGAAAACTACGAGCAGTACTTC.